This passage covers 2 T cell receptor beta chains from one sample sequenced in a study of cytomegalovirus exposure and HLA in healthy donors. The PCR had 60 Vbeta and 13 Jbeta primers. Some clones are missing from TCRdb's copy, which holds only in-frame ones; the method was immunoSEQ multiplex PCR. The sample comprises around 130,000 clones, around 77% of which are singletons, and around 1.9% rests with the top ten. Material: PBMCs. These receptors came from a woman between 45 and 60 years old in good health and CMV-seronegative.

The J gene is TRBJ2-1, the V gene TRBV13; 12 bases line up with TRBD2. The V gene's germline CDR1 is PRHDT and CDR2 FYEKMQ (reference sequence). J gave up 2 bases and V 5 bases, and 4 bases lay outside the gene matches. The CDR3 covers 16 residues. The CDR3 DNA reads as TGTGCCAGCAGCGACAGGACTAGCGGGACCTACAATGAGCAGTTCTTC. This codes for CASSDRTSGTYNEQFF.

This rearrangement joins TRBV9 to TRBJ2-2; TRBD2 aligns across 12 bases. With V trimmed by 4 bases and J by 4 bases, 11 bases remained unmatched. CDR1 SGDLS and CDR2 YYNGEE come from the germline V gene. This CDR3 is 18 amino acids long. The CDR3 protein is CASSLRLAGALGTGELFF. The CDR3 DNA sequence: TGTGCCAGCAGCTTGCGACTAGCGGGAGCTTTGGGCACCGGGGAGCTGTTTTTT.